These 2 T cell receptor beta chains were all obtained from the same sample, sequenced in a study of human T cells and chemical hapten exposure. Via MiXCR, TCRdb re-called the RACE reads, giving one row per CDR3 protein. This table holds 82,000 or so distinct CDR3 sequences, around 13% found once. Time point indicated: patch test 3, about 24 weeks after DPC sensitization. Treatment of the sample: therapeutic diphenylcyclopropenone sensitization with weekly scalp DPC. This specimen consisted of whole blood, obtained in connection with sensitization to the hapten diphenylcyclopropenone (DPC). The receptors originated from a woman between 45 and 60 years old with alopecia areata. Some clones in this sample may be carry-over from other donors' samples.

The rearrangement joins TRBV25-1 to TRBJ1-2; D not certain. The CDR3 covers 11 residues. CDR1 is MGHDK and CDR2 is SYGVNS in the germline V gene. Between the trimmed V and J ends, which lost 1 base and 8 bases, there was a span of 5 bases. The chain's CDR3 is CASSESVGYTF. CDR3 DNA: TGTGCCAGCAGTGAATCGGTAGGCTACACCTTC.

This clonotype was counted ten times or more. The chain couples TRBV5-1 to TRBJ2-3, with 7 bases fitting TRBD1. Germline CDR1 and CDR2: SGHRS and YFSETQ. This CDR3 has 13 amino acids. V was clipped by 3 bases and J by 4 bases; unmatched bases: 2. CDR3 amino acids: CASSSQGADTQYF. The CDR3 DNA reads as TGCGCCAGCAGCTCGCAGGGGGCAGATACGCAGTATTTT.